Below, 27 T cell receptor beta chains from the same sample are listed, as sequenced in a study of beta chain features in type 1 diabetes. As every portion of the isolated RNA was reverse transcribed, the sequencing read expressed TCRB transcripts. Libraries were prepared by immunoSEQ multiplex PCR; TCRdb keeps only in-frame clonotypes and omits some of them. Here the sample spans 250,000 to 350,000 clones, 14% being singletons. The sequencing sample was made of central memory CD4+ T cells from blood. These receptors all come from a man aged 30 to 39 in good health.

This clone was picked up a small number of times. The gene calls are TRBV11-2 and TRBJ2-5; 11 nucleotides align to TRBD1. Germline assignment: CDR1 SGHAT and CDR2 FQNNGV. This CDR3 contains 16 residues. The V segment lost 5 bases and the J segment 4 bases; nucleotides outside the gene matches: 9. The CDR3 is CASSRRDRGVVETQYF. CDR3 nucleotides: TGTGCCAGCAGCCGTCGGGACAGGGGGGTAGTAGAGACCCAGTACTTC.

The gene calls are TRBV7-2 and TRBJ2-3; weak D call: TRBD2 (7 bases). CDR1 SGHTA and CDR2 FQGNSA come from the germline V gene. The CDR3 sequence is 17 residues long. The ends were cut back, 5 bases at V and 0 bases at J, with 18 bases in the middle. The CDR3 coding sequence is TGTGCCAGCAGCCGGGGGCCTAGCGGACAAAGCACAGATACGCAGTATTTT. This sequence encodes CASSRGPSGQSTDTQYF.

The chain links TRBV10-3 to TRBJ2-1; 11 positions match TRBD2. V trimming: 5 bases; J trimming: 9 bases; junction bases outside the gene matches: 15. The CDR3 contains 17 residues. Germline V gene data show CDR1 as ENHRY and CDR2 as SYGVKD. The CDR3 DNA is TGTGCCATCAGTACACCAAAGATGATCGGGACTAGCGGTGAGCAGTTCTTC. It codes for CAISTPKMIGTSGEQFF.

The chain carries TRBV11-2 and TRBJ1-4, with D uncertain. Germline values: CDR1 SGHAT, CDR2 FQNNGV. With 1 base removed from V and 4 bases from J, the gap between germline ends came to 7 bases. The CDR3 is 14 amino acids. CDR3 loop: CASSLGGGNEKLFF. DNA for the CDR3: TGTGCCAGCAGCTTAGGCGGTGGTAATGAAAAACTGTTTTTT.

V and J are TRBV6-5 and TRBJ1-2, with 9 bases identical to TRBD1. The CDR3 is 13 residues long. Germline CDR1 reads MNHEY; CDR2 reads SVGAGI. After removal of 5 bases from V and 5 bases from J, the junction contained 3 bases not matched to a gene. CDR3 amino acids: CASSDRGGYGYTF. The CDR3 DNA is TGTGCCAGCAGTGACAGGGGGGGATATGGCTACACCTTC.

This clone was picked up a small number of times. This chain links TRBV7-3 with TRBJ2-1, with TRBD1 as a possible D gene (6 bases). Germline-derived CDR1 and CDR2 are SGHTA and FQGTGA. Trimming cost V 4 bases and J 6 bases, with 19 bases left between them. The CDR3 extends over 16 amino acids. The CDR3 sequence is CASSSSPSTGGNEQFF. The CDR3 coding sequence is TGTGCCAGCAGCTCCTCACCGTCGACAGGTGGCAATGAGCAGTTCTTC.

The V and J genes are TRBV7-6 and TRBJ2-2; 8 bases line up with TRBD1. Trimming at V came to 8 bases and at J to 5 bases, leaving 4 bases not matched to a gene. CDR1 is SGHVS, CDR2 FNYEAQ, per germline. The CDR3 length is 13 residues. DNA for the CDR3: TGTGCCAGCGGACAGGGACCTACCGGGGAGCTGTTTTTT. Amino acids: CASGQGPTGELFF.

This clone was observed a few times. V is TRBV9 and J is TRBJ2-3; TRBD2 aligns across 9 bases. The J segment lost 4 bases and the V segment lost 2 bases, leaving 5 bases of the junction unmatched. The CDR3 covers 15 residues. CDR1 and CDR2 from the germline V gene are SGDLS and YYNGEE. CDR3 loop: CASSVGVAGADTQYF. The CDR3 DNA is TGTGCCAGCAGCGTCGGGGTAGCGGGAGCAGATACGCAGTATTTT.

About this clone itself: This CDR3 is also generated by other DNA sequences in the sample. The genes are TRBV18 and TRBJ1-1; tentative D call: TRBD1 (5 bases). Trimming removed 5 bases at V and 1 base at J, with 8 bases between. The CDR3 is 13 residues long. The V gene's germline CDR1 is KGHSH and CDR2 LQKENI. CDR3 protein: CASSGTQNTEAFF. The CDR3 DNA is TGTGCCAGCTCAGGGACCCAGAACACTGAAGCTTTCTTT.

The table lists this clone with many counts. The V gene is TRBV2, the J gene TRBJ1-5; D is possibly TRBD1 (5 bases). Trimming cost V 4 bases and J 5 bases, with 18 bases left between them. In germline, CDR1 is SNHLY, CDR2 FYNNEI. This CDR3 spans 16 amino acids. CDR3: CASSVDRSTVYQPQHF. In nucleotides, the CDR3 is TGTGCCAGCAGTGTCGACAGATCTACGGTATATCAGCCCCAGCATTTT. Full variable domain (outside the CDR3, taken from reference TRBV2 and TRBJ1-5): EPEVTQTPSHQVTQMGQEVILRCVPISNHLYFYWYRQILGQKVEFLVSFYNNEISEKSEIFDDQFSVERPDGSNFTLKIRSTKLEDSAMYFCASSVDRSTVYQPQHFGDGTRLSIL.

This clone has more than one count but fewer than ten. The chain recombines TRBV4-3 with TRBJ1-6, with D possibly TRBD1 on 5 matching bases. There are 14 residues in the CDR3. CDR1 and CDR2 from the germline V gene are LGHNA and YSLEER. V shed 0 bases and J shed 12 bases, with 12 bases lying between them. The CDR3 DNA sequence: TGCGCCAGCAGCCAAGATCTTCAGGGAGGACCCCTCCACTTT. This sequence encodes CASSQDLQGGPLHF.

CDR3 in amino acids: CASSPRENTEAFF. For the CDR3, the DNA is TGTGCCAGCAGCCCTAGGGAGAACACTGAAGCTTTCTTT. This rearrangement joins TRBV14 to TRBJ1-1; D gene ambiguous. The CDR3 length is 13 residues. Between the trimmed V and J ends, which lost 4 bases and 1 base, there was a span of 7 bases. In germline, CDR1 is SGHDN, CDR2 FVKESK.

This clone was detected only a few times. The chain uses TRBV19 and TRBJ2-1, with 9 bases aligning to TRBD1. The trim removed 9 bases at V and 7 bases at J, leaving 13 bases unmatched. The germline V gene has CDR1 LNHDA and CDR2 SQIVND (reference sequence). This CDR3 contains 15 residues. The CDR3 nucleotides read TGTGCCAGCAGTCTACCCGGGACAGGGAGTAATGAGCAGTTCTTC. Amino acids: CASSLPGTGSNEQFF.

This clone was seen only a few times. This rearrangement joins TRBV7-3 to TRBJ1-1; no clear D gene. The CDR3 extends over 15 amino acids. V was cut by 5 bases and J by 5 bases, with 18 bases left in between. Germline CDR1 SGHTA, CDR2 FQGTGA. The CDR3 spells CASSHGSGPGTEAFF. CDR3 sequence (DNA): TGTGCCAGCAGCCACGGAAGTGGCCCCGGGACTGAAGCTTTCTTT.

This chain connects TRBV9 to TRBJ1-1; 9 bases are a match to TRBD1. The V gene end was trimmed by 4 bases and the J gene end by 1 base; junction bases not matched to a gene: 2. The CDR3 is made up of 14 amino acids. Germline assignment: CDR1 SGDLS and CDR2 YYNGEE. The DNA for the CDR3 is TGTGCCAGCAGCTCGGACAGGGGGAACACTGAAGCTTTCTTT. It is translated as CASSSDRGNTEAFF.

The chain joins TRBV7-2 to TRBJ2-1; 10 nucleotides line up with TRBD2. CDR3 length: 14 amino acids. Per germline, CDR1 SGHTA and CDR2 FQGNSA. The junction had 4 bases not matched to a gene; V was cut back by 7 bases and J by 4 bases. Here the CDR3 DNA reads TGTGCCAGCATTCGGACTAGCGGTTACAATGAGCAGTTCTTC. This sequence encodes CASIRTSGYNEQFF.

This clone appeared a few times. The CDR3 region has the DNA TGTGCCAGCAGCCAAGATCTCGTCACAGGGGCTGACACCGGGGAGCTGTTTTTT. This gives the protein CASSQDLVTGADTGELFF. The V gene is TRBV4-2, the J gene TRBJ2-2, with TRBD1 matching 7 bases. Looked up from germline, CDR1 is LGHNA and CDR2 is YNFKEQ. CDR3 length: 18 residues. J gave up 3 bases and V 0 bases, and 10 bases lay outside the gene matches.

This clone was seen more than once but under ten times. The chain combines TRBV7-3 with TRBJ2-1; TRBD2 matches 7 bases. CDR1 is SGHTA and CDR2 is FQGTGA in the germline V gene. Germline trimming cut 1 base from V and 0 bases from J; bases unmatched to any gene: 0. The CDR3 loop spans 15 amino acids. The CDR3 loop is CASSLSGGSYNEQFF. CDR3 nucleotide sequence: TGTGCCAGCAGCTTAAGCGGGGGCTCCTACAATGAGCAGTTCTTC.

This chain links TRBV5-5 with TRBJ1-1; 7 nucleotides agree with TRBD1. Unmatched junction bases numbered 13, after V lost 5 bases and J lost 6 bases. This CDR3 comprises 15 residues. The germline gives CDR1 SGHKS, CDR2 YYEKEE (reference sequence). CDR3 bases: TGTGCCAGCAGGGAGGGGCCGGACAGGCTGGCTGAAGCTTTCTTT. Its protein product is CASREGPDRLAEAFF. The variable domain in full, with the rest retrieved from reference TRBV5-5 and TRBJ1-1, is DAGVTQSPTHLIKTRGQQVTLRCSPISGHKSVSWYQQVLGQGPQFIFQYYEKEERGRGNFPDRFSARQFPNYSSELNVNALLLGDSALYLCASREGPDRLAEAFFGQGTRLTVV.

This clone has a handful of counts. CDR3 sequence reads: CASSDSPGGADTQYF. In DNA form, the CDR3 reads TGTGCCAGCAGTGACTCCCCCGGGGGCGCAGATACGCAGTATTTT. This sequence joins TRBV6-4 and TRBJ2-3; the D call may be TRBD1 or TRBD2 (6 bases each). With 0 bases removed from V and 4 bases from J, the gap between germline ends came to 11 bases. The CDR3 totals 15 residues. Germline CDR1 is MRHNA and CDR2 is SNTAGT.

In its sample, this clone was seen a few times. V is TRBV4-3 and J is TRBJ1-1; D unresolved. Germline V gives CDR1 LGHNA, CDR2 YSLEER. The CDR3 consists of 13 residues. V shed 1 base and J shed 1 base, with 4 bases lying between them. This chain's CDR3 is CASSQGANTEAFF. The CDR3 DNA follows: TGCGCCAGCAGCCAAGGGGCGAACACTGAAGCTTTCTTT.

Only a few counts were recorded for this clone. The rearrangement links TRBV2 to TRBJ2-7; D not certain. With 8 bases removed from V and 3 bases from J, the gap between germline ends came to 11 bases. The CDR3 is 12 amino acids. The germline gives CDR1 SNHLY, CDR2 FYNNEI. The DNA for the CDR3 is TGTGCCAGCGCGCAGGAGCTCTACGAGCAGTACTTC. It codes for CASAQELYEQYF.

This sequence joins TRBV9 and TRBJ1-6; D is uncertain. The germline gives CDR1 SGDLS, CDR2 YYNGEE. Trimming took 0 bases from V and 10 from J, leaving 14 bases between them. The CDR3 contains 15 residues. The CDR3 sequence: CASSVDGHLTSPLHF. For the CDR3, the DNA is TGTGCCAGCAGCGTAGACGGGCACCTCACATCACCCCTCCACTTT. Together with reference TRBV9 and TRBJ1-6, the CDR3 gives the full variable domain: DSGVTQTPKHLITATGQRVTLRCSPRSGDLSVYWYQQSLDQGLQFLIQYYNGEERAKGNILERFSAQQFPDLHSELNLSSLELGDSALYFCASSVDGHLTSPLHFGNGTRLTVT.

This clone was seen a few times. Other nucleotide sequences from this sample produce the same CDR3. This chain connects TRBV6-5 to TRBJ1-2; 8 positions agree with TRBD1. CDR1 and CDR2 (germline): MNHEY, SVGAGI. The V gene end was trimmed by 9 bases and the J gene end by 2 bases; junction bases not matched to a gene: 5. The CDR3 loop spans 13 amino acids. The CDR3 coding sequence is TGTGCCAGTTCCCGGGACAGGAACTATGGCTACACCTTC. Its protein product is CASSRDRNYGYTF.

The rearrangement joins TRBV5-6 to TRBJ2-5; no clear D gene. Trimming removed 7 bases from V and 3 bases from J, with 13 bases in between. There are 13 residues in the CDR3. CDR1 SGHDT and CDR2 YYEEEE come from the germline V gene. The CDR3: CASEMKPKETQYF. The CDR3 DNA reads TGTGCCAGCGAAATGAAGCCCAAAGAGACCCAGTACTTC.

The V call is TRBV7-6, the J call TRBJ1-6; D may be TRBD1 (5 bases). The germline V gene encodes CDR1 SGHVS and CDR2 FNYEAQ. V lost 2 bases, J lost 4 bases, and 18 bases lay in between. The CDR3 loop spans 18 amino acids. CDR3 in DNA: TGTGCCAGCAGCTTACGAAACACACCGGGACCGTATAATTCACCCCTCCACTTT. Amino acids: CASSLRNTPGPYNSPLHF.

J is TRBJ2-2 and V is TRBV28; the D is unclear. CDR3 length: 13 residues. Trimming stripped 8 bases from V and 2 bases from J, with 9 bases between. The V gene's germline CDR1 is MDHEN and CDR2 SYDVKM. CDR3 in amino acids: CASCRVNTGELFF. The CDR3 DNA reads as TGTGCCAGCTGTAGGGTTAACACCGGGGAGCTGTTTTTT.